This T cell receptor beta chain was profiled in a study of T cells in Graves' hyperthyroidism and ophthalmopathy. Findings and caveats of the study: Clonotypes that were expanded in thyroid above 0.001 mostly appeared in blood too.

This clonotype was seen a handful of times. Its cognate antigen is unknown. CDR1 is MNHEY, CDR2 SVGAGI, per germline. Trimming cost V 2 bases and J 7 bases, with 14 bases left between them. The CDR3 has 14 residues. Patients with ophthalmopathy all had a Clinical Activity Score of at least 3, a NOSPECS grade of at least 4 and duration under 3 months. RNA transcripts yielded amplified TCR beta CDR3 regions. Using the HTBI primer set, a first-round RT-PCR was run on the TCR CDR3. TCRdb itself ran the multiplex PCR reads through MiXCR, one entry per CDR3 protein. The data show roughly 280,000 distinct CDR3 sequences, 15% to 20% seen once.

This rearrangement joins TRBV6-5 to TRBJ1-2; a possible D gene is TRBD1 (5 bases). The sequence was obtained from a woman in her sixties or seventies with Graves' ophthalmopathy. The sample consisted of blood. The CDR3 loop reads CASSYGLGRGGYTF. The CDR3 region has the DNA TGTGCCAGCAGTTACGGTCTAGGAAGGGGTGGCTACACCTTC.